The clone carrying this T cell receptor beta chain was seen a few times. Thyroid surgery was performed in patients who had received no treatment beforehand. TCRdb reprocessed the PCR reads via MiXCR. In the table there are 30,000 to 45,000 clones, 25% to 30% of which are singletons. This entry is derived from a study of metastatic and nonmetastatic thyroid tumors. Study-wide background: Repertoires from blood and tumor or nodule tissue of malignant and benign thyroid patients were compared.

After removal of 3 bases from V and 3 bases from J, the junction contained 5 bases not matched to a gene. The CDR3 is 15 amino acids. This TCR was recovered from a female donor with papillary thyroid cancer or a benign thyroid nodule (not recorded which). Some clones in this sample may be carry-over from other donors' samples. Sequenced material: blood. The rearrangement uses TRBV12-3 or TRBV12-4 and TRBJ2-7, with TRBD2 matching over 10 bases. The CDR3 loop reads CASSLEREGVYEQYF. The DNA for the CDR3 is TGTGCCAGCAGTTTGGAGCGGGAGGGTGTCTACGAGCAGTACTTC.